This TCR beta chain was documented in a study of T cell responses to AZD1222 COVID-19 vaccine. Study-wide findings and caveats: There were mostly white British donors and more females than males, and clonal diversity was possibly underestimated. The study found Spike-specific TCR breadth and depth rose after two AZD1222 doses.

The method was immunoSEQ multiplex PCR; TCRdb's version includes in-frame clones alone and lacks a portion of them. The sample consists of 120,000 to 150,000 clones, around 88% of them appearing once. V shed 0 bases and J 10 bases; nucleotides not matched to a gene: 12. This CDR3 spans 17 amino acids. Germline V gene data show CDR1 as LGHDT and CDR2 as YNNKEL (reference sequence). This clone was recorded a few times. Its antigen is still unknown. The sequence derives from an adult in good health. This specimen consisted of peripheral blood, obtained on day 0 of AZD1222 vaccination. The rearrangement links TRBV3-1 (or the pseudogene TRBV3-2) to TRBJ1-6, with 7 bases fitting TRBD1. CDR3 nucleotide sequence: TGTGCCAGCAGCCAAGAAGAATTGAGACAGGGAGGCTCACCCCTCCACTTT. Encoded protein: CASSQEELRQGGSPLHF.